The source of this T cell receptor (beta chain) is a study of T-cell reconstitution after alpha-beta-depleted transplantation in children. CDR3 length equals 14 residues. Per germline, CDR1 DFQATT and CDR2 SNEGSKA (reference sequence). Trimming pared 5 bases from V and 0 bases from J, leaving 13 bases between. Unique molecular identifiers were incorporated during preparation of the TCRbeta library. One entry per CDR3 protein, called by TCRdb with MiXCR from the PCR reads. This sample yields 500,000 or so distinct CDR3 sequences, of which approximately 32% are seen a single time; around 2.5% belongs to the top ten.

The input for sequencing was PBMCs from the stem cell graft donor, taken from the stem cell graft. This receptor was taken from a human donor who donated a stem cell graft to a child with aplastic anemia. The chain has TRBV20-1 and TRBJ1-1; D unclear. The CDR3: CSAGGQVVNTEAFF. DNA for the CDR3: TGCAGTGCTGGAGGGCAGGTGGTGAACACTGAAGCTTTCTTT.